The clone carrying this T cell receptor beta chain showed up just a few times. Its antigen remains unknown. Unfractionated whole blood yielded the extracted total RNA. This entry is derived from a study of human T cells and chemical hapten exposure. Study outcomes and limitations: Once DPC sensitization occurred, TCRs above 1 in 1000 frequency showed no change.

The V gene's germline CDR1 is KGHSH and CDR2 LQKENI. The CDR3 has 14 amino acids. The ends were cut back, 4 bases at V and 8 bases at J, with 15 bases in the middle. The library tagged individual cDNA molecules with unique molecular identifiers. The authors' processing: Counting gave a median of about 89,000 TCRs per sample, with values ranging from about 23,224 to 690,600. One entry per CDR3 protein results from TCRdb running MiXCR on the 5' RACE reads. TCRdb, not the authors, supplied the V and J calls. There are about 120,000 distinct CDR3 sequences in the sample; around a fifth occur only once, and 2.5% to 3.5% lies in the top ten.

This TCR was recovered from a human donor in good health. V usage is TRBV18 and J usage is TRBJ2-1; tentatively, D is TRBD2 (5 bases). The DNA of the CDR3 is TGTGCCAGCTCACAATATACCGGGAACGATGAGCAGTTCTTC. Translating it yields CASSQYTGNDEQFF.